Sequencing of this T cell receptor (beta chain) was carried out in a study of cytomegalovirus exposure and HLA in healthy donors. Whole-study context: In an early release, HLA-typed donors contributed approximately 82 million unique TCR sequences. Findings and limits, study-wide: A later analysis linked a missense variant in DCLRE1C to the trimming of TCR beta V and J genes.

V gave up 4 bases and J gave up 1 base, with 16 bases separating them. Germline CDR1 and CDR2: MGHDK and SYGVNS. The CDR3 sequence is 16 residues long. Regarding this clone: Antigen unknown.

Vbeta (60) and Jbeta (13) primers were used in the PCR. TCRdb keeps only in-frame clones here, not all; method: immunoSEQ multiplex PCR. Of 150,000 to 200,000 clones listed, 68% are singletons. The V and J genes are TRBV25-1 and TRBJ1-2; TRBD1 is a possible D gene (5 bases). This TCR was sampled from a man in his fifties or sixties in good health and CMV-seronegative. Sequencing used PBMCs. CDR3 amino acids: CASSATGRPLNYGYTF. DNA of the CDR3: TGTGCCAGCAGTGCTACAGGACGGCCACTTAACTATGGCTACACCTTC.